Listed below are T cell receptor beta chains from one sample, sequenced in a study of T cell responses to AZD1222 COVID-19 vaccine. Clones were sequenced by immunoSEQ multiplex PCR, and TCRdb holds only the in-frame ones, with some missing. Counted here are about 81,000 clones, 80% to 95% occurring once; the ten biggest clones make up 8%. The sequenced sample was peripheral blood, obtained 28 days after the second AZD1222 dose. All receptors come from an adult who received the AZD1222 COVID-19 vaccine. The CDR3 runs from the conserved cysteine through the conserved F or W. The D gene is left open where the match is weak. Size values are once, few and many counts, or a class for expanded clones, and some rows have none.

TRBJ2-2 | TRBV6-2/TRBV6-3 | 13 | - | - | TGTGCCAGCAGTTTTTGGGTTCCCGGGGAGCTGTTTTTT | CASSFWVPGELFF
TRBJ1-2 | TRBV28 | 14 | TRBD1 | - | TGTGCCAGCAGCTCGACAGGGGCGGGGAGCGGCTACACCTTC | CASSSTGAGSGYTF
TRBJ1-2 | TRBV7-2 | 15 | - | - | TGTGCCAGCAGCCCAATAGCGGACAATAACTATGGCTACACCTTC | CASSPIADNNYGYTF
TRBJ1-3 | TRBV7-6 | 14 | - | - | TGTGCCAGCAGCTCCGGACCGCGGAAGGACACCATATATTTT | CASSSGPRKDTIYF
TRBJ2-3 | TRBV4-1 | 14 | - | few | TGCGCCAGCAGCCAAGGGATGATGGCAGATACGCAGTATTTT | CASSQGMMADTQYF
TRBJ2-7 | TRBV10-3 | 14 | - | once | TGTGCCATCCGAGGGGTGGGAAGGTCCTACGAGCAGTACTTC | CAIRGVGRSYEQYF
TRBJ1-2 | TRBV19 | 14 | - | - | TGTGCCAGTAGTAGCCCTGGGGAGATCTATGGCTACACCTTC | CASSSPGEIYGYTF
TRBJ2-1 | TRBV5-1 | 16 | - | - | TGCGCCAGCAGCTTGGAGGGTGGGAACTCCTACAATGAGCAGTTCTTC | CASSLEGGNSYNEQFF
TRBJ1-2 | TRBV12-3/TRBV12-4 | 13 | - | - | TGTGCCAGCAGTTTAGCTCGCGGGGATGACTACACCTTC | CASSLARGDDYTF
TRBJ2-7 | TRBV7-8 | 14 | - | - | TGTGCCAGCAGCCGTACTGGACAGAGCTACGAGCAGTACTTC | CASSRTGQSYEQYF
TRBJ1-2 | TRBV19 | 12 | - | - | TGTGCCAGTACCTACGATTACTATGGCTACACCTTC | CASTYDYYGYTF
TRBJ1-5 | TRBV19 | 13 | TRBD1 | - | TGTGCCAGTAAGACAGGGGGCGATCAGCCCCAGCATTTT | CASKTGGDQPQHF
TRBJ2-1 | TRBV3-1/TRBV3-2 | 15 | - | - | TGTGCCAGCAGCCAAGTCACGGGATCCTACAATGAGCAGTTCTTC | CASSQVTGSYNEQFF
TRBJ2-7 | TRBV9 | 13 | - | - | TGTGCCAGCAGCATGACTCGTTTCGGCGAGCAGTACTTC | CASSMTRFGEQYF
TRBJ1-5 | TRBV27 | 16 | - | - | TGTGCCAGCAGTTCCTTCGGGAGGGAAAGCAATCAGCCCCAGCATTTT | CASSSFGRESNQPQHF
TRBJ2-5 | TRBV19 | 13 | - | - | TGTGCCAGTAGTATCAATCGGGTGGAGACCCAGTACTTC | CASSINRVETQYF
TRBJ1-6 | TRBV2 | 15 | TRBD1 | - | TGTGCCAGCAGTGTAGGACAGGGGGTCGTTTCACCCCTCCACTTT | CASSVGQGVVSPLHF
TRBJ2-7 | TRBV16 | 15 | TRBD2 | once | TGTGCCAGCACAATAGCGGGGTACAACTCCTACGAGCAGTACTTC | CASTIAGYNSYEQYF
TRBJ2-3 | TRBV11-2 | 14 | - | - | TGTGCCAGCAGCTTAGTCAGGGACGGGGGTACGCAGTATTTT | CASSLVRDGGTQYF
TRBJ2-5 | TRBV7-9 | 12 | - | - | TGTGCCAGCAGCTACAGCCCGGAGACCCAGTACTTC | CASSYSPETQYF
TRBJ1-6 | TRBV9 | 14 | - | - | TGTGCCAGCAGCGCCGGACCGAGTAATTCACCCCTCCACTTT | CASSAGPSNSPLHF
TRBJ1-5 | TRBV24-1 | 14 | TRBD1 | - | TGTGCCACCAGTGGGACGGGACAGCATCAGCCCCAGCATTTT | CATSGTGQHQPQHF
TRBJ1-2 | TRBV30 | 12 | - | once | TGTGCCTGTGGGCCTTATCCTTATGGCTACACCTTC | CACGPYPYGYTF
TRBJ1-5 | TRBV6-2/TRBV6-3 | 16 | - | - | TGTGCCAGCAGTTACCTCGGGCCGGATAGCAATCAGCCCCAGCATTTT | CASSYLGPDSNQPQHF
TRBJ2-7 | TRBV9 | 15 | - | - | TGTGCCAGCAGCACCGGGACCGCTCCTGATGGAGAGCAGTACTTC | CASSTGTAPDGEQYF
TRBJ1-5 | TRBV15 | 15 | - | - | TGTGCCACCAGCAGAGCTCAGACATCGGGTCAGCCCCAGCATTTT | CATSRAQTSGQPQHF
TRBJ1-1 | TRBV5-1 | 16 | TRBD1 | - | TGCGCCAGCAGCTGGGGACAGGGAATGGGGAACACTGAAGCTTTCTTT | CASSWGQGMGNTEAFF
TRBJ2-7 | TRBV7-3 | 13 | - | - | TGTGCCAGCAGCTACCGGCCCGGGTGGGAGCAGTACTTC | CASSYRPGWEQYF
TRBJ2-7 | TRBV30 | 12 | - | - | TGTGCCTGGAGTGCCGGGTTGAACGAGCAGTACTTC | CAWSAGLNEQYF
TRBJ2-3 | TRBV6-6 | 15 | TRBD2 | - | TGTGCCAGCTGGGCGAGCGGGAGGTCGGGAGATACGCAGTATTTT | CASWASGRSGDTQYF
TRBJ2-3 | TRBV19 | 13 | - | - | TGTGCCAGTAGTGGACCTATGGGGGATACGCAGTATTTT | CASSGPMGDTQYF
TRBJ1-5 | TRBV7-2 | 14 | - | few | TGTGCCAGCAGCTTAGAGAGGGGTCGAAAGCCCCAGCATTTT | CASSLERGRKPQHF
TRBJ1-3 | TRBV21-1 | 17 | - | - | TGTGCCAGCAGCAAGAGAGACAGGGGATTCCCTGGAAACACCATATATTTT | CASSKRDRGFPGNTIYF
TRBJ1-4 | TRBV10-3 | 13 | - | once | TGTGCCATCAGCCCCAATGGTGGAGAAAAACTGTTTTTT | CAISPNGGEKLFF
TRBJ2-3 | TRBV4-3 | 14 | TRBD2 | - | TGCGCCAGCAGCCAAGGACTAGCGGCAGATACGCAGTATTTT | CASSQGLAADTQYF
TRBJ2-1 | TRBV7-9 | 14 | TRBD2 | - | TGTGCCAGCAGCCAGGCGGGACTACAAATAGAGCAGTTCTTC | CASSQAGLQIEQFF
TRBJ2-1 | TRBV3-1/TRBV3-2 | 16 | - | - | TGTGCCAGCAGCCAACAACCCCCCGGACAGTACAATGAGCAGTTCTTC | CASSQQPPGQYNEQFF
TRBJ1-5 | TRBV27 | 20 | - | - | TGTGCCAGCAGCTTTAGGGGAGGGCCGGATGGAGGGGTTAGCAATCAGCCCCAGCATTTT | CASSFRGGPDGGVSNQPQHF
TRBJ2-2 | TRBV28 | 16 | TRBD1 | - | TGTGCCAGCAGTGACGTCGGACAGGGGAACACCGGGGAGCTGTTTTTT | CASSDVGQGNTGELFF
TRBJ1-5 | TRBV6-5 | 16 | TRBD1 | - | TGTGCCAGCAGTTCCGGGACAGGGACTTACAATCAGCCCCAGCATTTT | CASSSGTGTYNQPQHF
TRBJ2-2 | TRBV7-2 | 14 | TRBD2 | - | TGTGCCAGCAGCCCGCTAGCGGGACCCGGGGAGCTGTTTTTT | CASSPLAGPGELFF
TRBJ1-2 | TRBV28 | 18 | TRBD1 | - | TGTGCCAGCAGCGACCCGGGACAGGGATCCATTTATAACTATGGCTACACCTTC | CASSDPGQGSIYNYGYTF
TRBJ2-1 | TRBV7-6 | 15 | - | - | TGTGCCAGCAGCTTAGTAGCAGGCTCCTACAATGAGCAGTTCTTC | CASSLVAGSYNEQFF
TRBJ1-5 | TRBV18 | 15 | TRBD1 | - | TGTGCCAGCTCACCACAGGGACAGGGTTCCCAGCCCCAGCATTTT | CASSPQGQGSQPQHF
TRBJ2-5 | TRBV14 | 15 | - | - | TGTGCCAGCAGCCAAGAGGGTGGCCGGCAAGAGACCCAGTACTTC | CASSQEGGRQETQYF